These 26 T cell receptor beta chains share one sample of origin, sequenced in a study of response to subunit inactivated influenza vaccine. TCRdb processed the RT-PCR reads anew with MiXCR; each CDR3 protein has one entry. The table lists 550,000 to 600,000 distinct CDR3 sequences, approximately 12% of them singletons. The specimen comprised PBMCs from blood, sampled on the day of vaccination. Receptors originate from a man aged 50 or older who received an inactivated influenza vaccine.

The CDR3 sequence: CASSLGYPGPGDTQYF. CDR3 bases: TGTGCCAGCAGCTTAGGCTACCCCGGCCCAGGCGATACGCAGTATTTT. The rearrangement links TRBV7-8 to TRBJ2-3; no clear D gene. The CDR3 has 16 amino acids. V lost 1 base to trimming and J lost 6 bases, with 17 bases between them. The germline V gene encodes CDR1 SGHVS and CDR2 FQNEAQ.

The chain combines TRBV7-9 with TRBJ2-2; D possibly corresponds to TRBD2 (6 bases). CDR1 and CDR2 from the germline V gene are SEHNR and FQNEAQ (reference sequence). V gave up 8 bases and J gave up 9 bases, with 10 bases separating them. The CDR3 has 11 residues. For the CDR3, the DNA is TGTGCCAGCGGACGGGGGTGGGAGCTGTTTTTT. Translation: CASGRGWELFF. Full variable domain (rest looked up from reference TRBV7-9 and TRBJ2-2): DTGVSQNPRHKITKRGQNVTFRCDPISEHNRLYWYRQTLGQGPEFLTYFQNEAQLEKSRLLSDRFSAERPKGSFSTLEIQRTEQGDSAMYLCASGRGWELFFGEGSRLTVL.

This clonotype was recorded many times. The V call is TRBV28, the J call TRBJ2-3, with 9 positions matching TRBD2. J lost 4 bases, V lost 11 bases, and 10 bases had no gene match. The CDR3 is made up of 14 amino acids. Germline lookup yields CDR1 MDHEN and CDR2 SYDVKM. The CDR3 region has the DNA TGTGCCTGCTGGGAGGCGGGGGGGTCAGATACGCAGTATTTT. It is translated as CACWEAGGSDTQYF.

This clonotype was counted only a few times. The chain carries TRBV7-6 and TRBJ2-3, with a possible D match to TRBD1 (6 bases). Germline-derived CDR1 and CDR2 are SGHVS and FNYEAQ. V lost 5 bases and J 6 bases, leaving 21 bases between the germline ends. The CDR3 extends over 16 amino acids. The DNA of the CDR3 is TGTGCCAGCAGCCCTACCACAGGGACCCGGTCCGATACGCAGTATTTT. Protein product: CASSPTTGTRSDTQYF.

The V gene is TRBV11-2, the J gene TRBJ2-1; possibly TRBD1 for D (6 bases). The germline gives CDR1 SGHAT, CDR2 FQNNGV. Trimming took 4 bases from V and 8 from J, leaving 18 bases between them. The CDR3 is made up of 15 amino acids. As DNA, the CDR3 is TGTGCCAGCAGCTCAATACAGGGCTATTTCGATGAGCAGTTCTTC. This sequence encodes CASSSIQGYFDEQFF. The complete variable domain, with remaining parts taken from reference TRBV11-2 and TRBJ2-1, reads EAGVAQSPRYKIIEKRQSVAFWCNPISGHATLYWYQQILGQGPKLLIQFQNNGVVDDSQLPKDRFSAERLKGVDSTLKIQPAKLEDSAVYLCASSSIQGYFDEQFFGPGTRLTVL.

The V call is TRBV5-1, the J call TRBJ2-7; a possible D gene is TRBD1 (5 bases). From germline, CDR1 is SGHRS and CDR2 YFSETQ. The CDR3 extends over 14 amino acids. Trimming pared 4 bases from V and 1 base from J, leaving 12 bases between. The CDR3 reads CASSPGKGSYEQYF. The CDR3 DNA reads as TGCGCCAGCAGCCCCGGAAAGGGGTCCTACGAGCAGTACTTC. Supplemented by reference TRBV5-1 and TRBJ2-7, the full variable domain reads KAGVTQTPRYLIKTRGQQVTLSCSPISGHRSVSWYQQTPGQGLQFLFEYFSETQRNKGNFPGRFSGRQFSNSRSEMNVSTLELGDSALYLCASSPGKGSYEQYFGPGTRLTVT.

This chain links TRBV20-1 with TRBJ1-2, with TRBD1 identical over 8 bases. The ends lost 3 bases at V and 2 bases at J; junction bases unmatched: 2. The length of the CDR3 is 13 residues. Germline CDR1 DFQATT, CDR2 SNEGSKA (reference sequence). The CDR3 reads CSARGQDNYGYTF. CDR3 in DNA: TGCAGTGCTAGGGGACAGGACAACTATGGCTACACCTTC.

This clonotype was observed many times. V and J are TRBV7-9 and TRBJ2-7; no definite D call. V shed 3 bases and J shed 0 bases, with 12 bases lying between them. CDR3 length: 15 residues. The germline gives CDR1 SEHNR, CDR2 FQNEAQ (reference sequence). For the CDR3, the DNA is TGTGCCAGCAGCTTGTCGTCGAGGAGCTCCTACGAGCAGTACTTC. Its protein product is CASSLSSRSSYEQYF.

This clonotype was recorded at least ten times. The chain carries TRBV11-2 and TRBJ2-2; unclear D gene. The CDR3 length is 15 residues. Trimming removed 2 bases at V and 5 bases at J, with 12 bases between. Germline assignment: CDR1 SGHAT and CDR2 FQNNGV. CDR3: CASSLRAGGTGELFF. The CDR3 region has the DNA TGTGCCAGCAGCTTAAGGGCAGGTGGTACCGGGGAGCTGTTTTTT.

V usage is TRBV7-2 and J usage is TRBJ2-5; D gene unclear. Trimming shortened V by 4 bases and J by 0 bases, and 9 bases separated the two germline ends. The CDR3 length is 14 residues. From germline, CDR1 is SGHTA and CDR2 FQGNSA. The CDR3 spells CASSWWGNQETQYF. The CDR3, as DNA: TGTGCCAGCAGCTGGTGGGGTAACCAAGAGACCCAGTACTTC.

This chain uses TRBV6-5 with TRBJ2-1, with 8 bases that match TRBD2. Losses at the gene ends were 2 bases for V and 7 bases for J; bases not matched to a gene: 10. Germline-derived CDR1 and CDR2 are MNHEY and SVGAGI. The CDR3 runs to 16 residues. DNA of the CDR3: TGTGCCAGCAGTTACGAGACTAGCGCCCTTTGGAATGAGCAGTTCTTC. Translation: CASSYETSALWNEQFF.

This clonotype was counted a few times. The chain's CDR3 is CASSNNPGQGSGANVLTF. In nucleotides, the CDR3 is TGTGCCAGCAGTAACAACCCGGGACAGGGATCGGGGGCCAACGTCCTGACTTTC. V usage is TRBV11-1 and J usage is TRBJ2-6; 9 nucleotides match TRBD1. V was pared by 6 bases and J by 4 bases, with 13 bases of the junction left unmatched. Germline V gene lookup returns CDR1 SGHAT and CDR2 FQDESV (reference sequence). This CDR3 comprises 18 residues.

The sample holds a few counts of this clonotype. J is TRBJ2-1 and V is TRBV12-3 or TRBV12-4, with D possibly being TRBD1 (5 bases). This CDR3 has 15 amino acids. Trimming took 0 bases from V and 8 from J, leaving 14 bases between them. CDR3 bases: TGTGCCAGCAGTTTAGCAGGGGCATACATCGATGAGCAGTTCTTC. Its protein product is CASSLAGAYIDEQFF.

This clonotype was found a few times. In DNA form, the CDR3 reads TGTGCCAGCAGTTTAACAGGTCTAGCGGGGGACAATGAGCAGTTCTTC. This translates into CASSLTGLAGDNEQFF. This chain uses TRBV6-2 or TRBV6-3 with TRBJ2-1; 10 bases line up with TRBD2. The CDR3 covers 16 residues. Germline CDR1 and CDR2: MNHEY and SVGEGT. The J segment lost 5 bases and the V segment lost 4 bases, leaving 8 bases of the junction unmatched.

In DNA form, the CDR3 reads TGTGCCAGCAGCTTAGTTGGACAACCCAATGAGCAGTTCTTC. It yields the protein CASSLVGQPNEQFF. The chain uses TRBV7-6 and TRBJ2-1; D is possibly TRBD1 (5 bases). Germline V CDR1 and CDR2: SGHVS, FNYEAQ. The germline V and J ends were trimmed by 1 base and 6 bases, with 10 bases remaining between them. The CDR3 extends over 14 amino acids.

This clonotype was recorded many times. The V and J genes are TRBV4-3 and TRBJ1-6, with D tentatively TRBD1 (5 bases). This CDR3 has 15 amino acids. V was cut by 1 base and J by 10 bases, with 14 bases left in between. Germline CDR1 is LGHNA and CDR2 is YSLEER. The CDR3 DNA sequence: TGCGCCAGCAGCCAAGGCAGGGAGGGAGGGTCACCCCTCCACTTT. Encoded protein: CASSQGREGGSPLHF.

This clonotype has only a few counts. This chain links TRBV5-1 with TRBJ2-7; D tentatively reads TRBD1 or TRBD2 (5 bases each). Germline V gives CDR1 SGHRS, CDR2 YFSETQ. The CDR3 extends over 15 amino acids. Trimming stripped 0 bases from V and 3 bases from J, with 13 bases between. This CDR3 reads CASSLGSGQVYEQYF. The CDR3 DNA reads TGCGCCAGCAGCTTGGGATCGGGGCAGGTCTACGAGCAGTACTTC.

This clonotype was found a few times. This rearrangement joins TRBV7-8 to TRBJ2-1, with 12 nucleotides matching TRBD2. J lost 6 bases, V lost 5 bases, and 5 bases had no gene match. Germline V gene data show CDR1 as SGHVS and CDR2 as FQNEAQ. The CDR3 is 15 amino acids. The CDR3 reads CASSRRTSGTNEQFF. CDR3 bases: TGTGCCAGCAGCCGTAGGACTAGCGGGACCAATGAGCAGTTCTTC.

This clonotype has ten or more counts. The DNA of the CDR3 is TGCGCCAGCAGTGAGGGGCGAGGCAATCAGCCCCAGCATTTT. Its protein is CASSEGRGNQPQHF. This sequence joins TRBV10-2 and TRBJ1-5; D unresolved. Trimming cost V 2 bases and J 2 bases, with 7 bases left between them. CDR1 is WSHSY and CDR2 is SAAADI in the germline V gene. This CDR3 contains 14 residues.

The chain uses TRBV7-6 and TRBJ2-5; D is undetermined. Germline loops: CDR1 SGHVS, CDR2 FNYEAQ. Trimming removed 4 bases at V and 2 bases at J, with 8 bases between. There are 13 residues in the CDR3. The CDR3 is CASSSALQETQYF. The DNA for the CDR3 is TGTGCCAGCAGCTCAGCACTACAAGAGACCCAGTACTTC.

The chain has TRBV20-1 and TRBJ2-3; possible D gene TRBD2, 6 bases. V lost 0 bases and J 4 bases, leaving 14 bases between the germline ends. This CDR3 contains 15 residues. Germline CDR1 DFQATT, CDR2 SNEGSKA (reference sequence). The CDR3 region is CSAREGAGNSDTQYF. The CDR3 DNA reads TGCAGTGCTAGAGAAGGCGCGGGGAATTCAGATACGCAGTATTTT.

The chain uses TRBV29-1 and TRBJ2-7; D is perhaps TRBD1 (5 bases). With 3 bases removed from V and 0 bases from J, the gap between germline ends came to 9 bases. The CDR3 totals 13 residues. Per germline, CDR1 SQVTM and CDR2 ANQGSEA. The CDR3 region is CSVDLQGSYEQYF. The CDR3 DNA follows: TGCAGCGTTGATCTGCAGGGCTCCTACGAGCAGTACTTC.

This clonotype has only a few counts. The chain links TRBV6-5 to TRBJ1-2, with 8 bases identical to TRBD1. The germline gives CDR1 MNHEY, CDR2 SVGAGI. CDR3 size: 14 residues. V trimming: 2 bases; J trimming: 7 bases; junction bases outside the gene matches: 6. CDR3 protein: CASSYATGVSGYTF. The CDR3, as DNA: TGTGCCAGCAGTTACGCGACAGGGGTCTCTGGCTACACCTTC.

There are a few counts of this clonotype. V and J are TRBV7-2 and TRBJ2-1, with a weak D call TRBD1 (5 bases). The CDR3 extends over 15 amino acids. Trimming pared 0 bases from V and 3 bases from J, leaving 9 bases between. CDR1 SGHTA and CDR2 FQGNSA come from the germline V gene. The CDR3 loop is CASSLAQGHYNEQFF. The CDR3 DNA follows: TGTGCCAGCAGCTTAGCCCAGGGTCACTACAATGAGCAGTTCTTC.

The chain couples TRBV20-1 to TRBJ2-5; D perhaps matches TRBD2 (6 bases). There are 12 residues in the CDR3. Per germline, CDR1 DFQATT and CDR2 SNEGSKA (reference sequence). V was shortened by 5 bases and J by 9 bases, with 16 bases between the two germline ends. Here the CDR3 reads CSAEVAARAQYF. The CDR3 DNA sequence: TGCAGTGCTGAGGTAGCGGCAAGGGCCCAGTACTTC.

A few counts support this clonotype. V is TRBV7-9 and J is TRBJ1-1; D call uncertain. The length of the CDR3 is 13 residues. Germline assignment: CDR1 SEHNR and CDR2 FQNEAQ (reference sequence). V was shortened by 1 base and J by 7 bases, with 10 bases between the two germline ends. The CDR3 sequence: CASSLDTSGEAFF. In nucleotides, the CDR3 is TGTGCCAGCAGCTTAGACACTTCCGGTGAAGCTTTCTTT. Full variable domain (rest looked up from reference TRBV7-9 and TRBJ1-1): DTGVSQNPRHKITKRGQNVTFRCDPISEHNRLYWYRQTLGQGPEFLTYFQNEAQLEKSRLLSDRFSAERPKGSFSTLEIQRTEQGDSAMYLCASSLDTSGEAFFGQGTRLTVV.